Each of the 25 T cell receptor beta chains below was sequenced from the same sample in a study of control samples from healthy donors and cancer patients. The method was immunoSEQ multiplex PCR; TCRdb's version includes in-frame clones alone and lacks a portion of them. The table records around 82,000 clones, 80% to 90% of them present only once. The sequencing input was blood. These receptors were obtained from a man aged 50 or older in good health.

The chain links TRBV3-1 (or the pseudogene TRBV3-2) to TRBJ1-4, with D possibly matching TRBD1 (5 bases). This CDR3 comprises 14 residues. V was cut by 4 bases and J by 16 bases, with 22 bases left in between. Germline assignment: CDR1 LGHDT and CDR2 YNNKEL (reference sequence). The CDR3 is CASSPRDGTQSPFF. CDR3 in DNA: TGTGCCAGCAGCCCCAGGGACGGGACCCAAAGCCCGTTTTTT.

The chain is built from TRBV5-1 and TRBJ2-6; D gene unclear. In germline, CDR1 is SGHRS, CDR2 YFSETQ. V gave up 0 bases and J gave up 0 bases, with 4 bases separating them. CDR3 length: 15 amino acids. The CDR3 DNA sequence: TGCGCCAGCAGCTTGGACCCCTCTGGGGCCAACGTCCTGACTTTC. It is translated as CASSLDPSGANVLTF.

The V call is TRBV3-1 (or the pseudogene TRBV3-2), the J call TRBJ1-1; no clear D gene. The germline V gene encodes CDR1 LGHDT and CDR2 YNNKEL (reference sequence). This CDR3 contains 14 residues. V lost 0 bases to trimming and J lost 0 bases, with 5 bases between them. Here the CDR3 DNA reads TGTGCCAGCAGCCAAGACGTAATGAACACTGAAGCTTTCTTT. Its translation: CASSQDVMNTEAFF.

The chain's CDR3 is CASSLSGTGIAGYTF. The CDR3 nucleotides read TGTGCCAGCAGCTTATCCGGGACCGGCATCGCGGGCTACACCTTC. The chain couples TRBV5-8 to TRBJ1-2; D may be TRBD1 (5 bases). V was pared by 2 bases and J by 8 bases, with 19 bases between. CDR1 is SGHTS, CDR2 YDEGEE, per germline. CDR3 length: 15 amino acids.

V usage is TRBV7-2 and J usage is TRBJ2-7; 9 bases are shared with TRBD2. Losses at the gene ends were 7 bases for V and 1 base for J; bases not matched to a gene: 8. Germline CDR1 reads SGHTA; CDR2 reads FQGNSA. This CDR3 spans 15 amino acids. The CDR3 loop is CASTQGLAGSYEQYF. In nucleotides, the CDR3 is TGTGCCAGCACCCAGGGGCTAGCGGGGTCCTACGAGCAGTACTTC.

The J gene is TRBJ1-2, the V gene TRBV7-2; D is possibly TRBD1 (5 bases). CDR1 is SGHTA and CDR2 is FQGNSA in the germline V gene. This CDR3 has 13 residues. Trimming pared 5 bases from V and 4 bases from J, leaving 11 bases between. The CDR3 is CASSRGSLYGYTF. The CDR3 coding sequence is TGTGCCAGCAGCAGGGGCAGCCTCTATGGCTACACCTTC.

For this clone: This sample includes further DNA sequences coding for the same CDR3. The V and J genes are TRBV19 and TRBJ1-1; D not resolved. Germline assignment: CDR1 LNHDA and CDR2 SQIVND (reference sequence). The ends were cut back, 1 base at V and 0 bases at J, with 3 bases in the middle. The CDR3 extends over 13 amino acids. The CDR3 here is CASSIGVNTEAFF. CDR3 in DNA: TGTGCCAGTAGTATAGGAGTGAACACTGAAGCTTTCTTT. The complete variable domain, with remaining parts taken from reference TRBV19 and TRBJ1-1, reads DGGITQSPKYLFRKEGQNVTLSCEQNLNHDAMYWYRQDPGQGLRLIYYSQIVNDFQKGDIAEGYSVSREKKESFPLTVTSAQKNPTAFYLCASSIGVNTEAFFGQGTRLTVV.

The chain joins TRBV11-3 to TRBJ2-7, with 7 bases lining up with TRBD1. CDR3 length: 15 amino acids. Unmatched junction bases numbered 7, after V lost 5 bases and J lost 0 bases. Germline assignment: CDR1 SGHNT and CDR2 YENEEA. CDR3 amino acids: CASSQRDSSSYEQYF. The CDR3 nucleotides read TGTGCCAGCAGCCAAAGGGACAGTAGCTCCTACGAGCAGTACTTC.

This chain joins TRBV7-2 and TRBJ2-5; 8 positions match TRBD2. TRBJ2-7 explains the end of the DNA better; the J call may be wrong. The CDR3 contains 15 residues. From germline, CDR1 is SGHTA and CDR2 FQGNSA. CDR3 region: CASSLAVFGGAEQYF. CDR3 coding DNA: TGTGCCAGCAGCTTAGCCGTTTTCGGGGGGGCCGAGCAGTACTTC.

The gene calls are TRBV3-1 (or the pseudogene TRBV3-2) and TRBJ2-1; perhaps D is TRBD1 or TRBD2 (5 bases each). CDR3 length: 12 residues. V lost 1 base and J lost 8, with 6 bases in between. Germline lookup yields CDR1 LGHDT and CDR2 YNNKEL (reference sequence). CDR3 nucleotide sequence: TGTGCCAGCAGCCAAGTGGGGGATGAGCAGTTCTTC. It codes for CASSQVGDEQFF.

This chain joins TRBV11-2 and TRBJ2-1, with TRBD1 matching over 8 bases. Germline trimming cut 5 bases from V and 7 bases from J; bases unmatched to any gene: 10. Germline V gene sequence: CDR1 SGHAT, CDR2 FQNNGV. The CDR3 has 15 residues. CDR3 protein: CASSLDRVRGNEQFF. Here the CDR3 DNA reads TGTGCCAGCAGCCTGGACAGGGTGAGGGGTAATGAGCAGTTCTTC.

The chain has TRBV28 and TRBJ1-5; 8 bases are shared with TRBD1. CDR3 length: 18 residues. Germline values: CDR1 MDHEN, CDR2 SYDVKM. After removal of 1 base from V and 4 bases from J, the junction contained 12 bases not matched to a gene. In nucleotides, the CDR3 is TGTGCCAGCAGTTTATCGCTCCTTCCGGGACAGGTTAATCAGCCCCAGCATTTT. Residues: CASSLSLLPGQVNQPQHF. The variable domain in full, with the rest retrieved from reference TRBV28 and TRBJ1-5, is DVKVTQSSRYLVKRTGEKVFLECVQDMDHENMFWYRQDPGLGLRLIYFSYDVKMKEKGDIPEGYSVSREKKERFSLILESASTNQTSMYLCASSLSLLPGQVNQPQHFGDGTRLSIL.

The J gene is TRBJ1-1, the V gene TRBV21-1; the table's D gene call, TRBD1, was not cross checked with the DNA. TRBV21-1 is termed a pseudogene. The CDR3 sequence is 17 residues long. This CDR3 is CASSKVVSGGQNTEAFF. DNA for the CDR3: TGTGCCAGCAGCAAAGTGGTGTCAGGGGGTCAGAACACTGAAGCTTTCTTT.

The chain uses TRBV9 and TRBJ2-1, with D perhaps matching TRBD2 (6 bases). Germline V gives CDR1 SGDLS, CDR2 YYNGEE. This CDR3 is 16 amino acids long. V was clipped by 2 bases and J by 0 bases, with 12 bases between them. The CDR3 nucleotides are TGTGCCAGCAGCGTCTTTAGCGGTAGCTCCTACAATGAGCAGTTCTTC. As protein: CASSVFSGSSYNEQFF.

The J gene is TRBJ2-1, the V gene TRBV24-1; D is undetermined. Germline V gene data show CDR1 as KGHDR and CDR2 as SFDVKD. The CDR3 spans 17 residues. Trimming took off 3 bases at V and 2 bases at J, with 16 bases between the two ends. For the CDR3, the DNA is TGTGCCACCAGTGATAACCAGGCAGAACGGCCCTACAATGAGCAGTTCTTC. Encoded protein: CATSDNQAERPYNEQFF.

The CDR3 nucleotides are TGTGCCAGCAGCTTAAGAGGGCCTCTCTATGGCTACACCTTC. Translated: CASSLRGPLYGYTF. The chain recombines TRBV7-2 with TRBJ1-2; D uncertain. CDR1 is SGHTA, CDR2 FQGNSA, per germline. V lost 2 bases and J lost 4, with 11 bases in between. The CDR3 length is 14 residues.

The rearrangement uses TRBV5-4 and TRBJ1-6; the D is unclear. Germline CDR1 SGHNT, CDR2 YYREEE (reference sequence). The ends were cut back, 0 bases at V and 6 bases at J, with 10 bases in the middle. The CDR3 is 15 residues long. CDR3: CASSLGRPINSPLHF. The DNA of the CDR3 is TGTGCCAGCAGCTTGGGGCGGCCGATTAATTCACCCCTCCACTTT. The complete variable domain, with remaining parts taken from reference TRBV5-4 and TRBJ1-6, reads ETGVTQSPTHLIKTRGQQVTLRCSSQSGHNTVSWYQQALGQGPQFIFQYYREEENGRGNFPPRFSGLQFPNYSSELNVNALELDDSALYLCASSLGRPINSPLHFGNGTRLTVT.

The rearrangement joins TRBV9 to TRBJ2-3; 8 bases fit TRBD2. V lost 0 bases to trimming and J lost 4 bases; unmatched junction nucleotides: 4. CDR3 length: 15 residues. Germline V gene sequence: CDR1 SGDLS, CDR2 YYNGEE. The CDR3 loop reads CASSVGSGEADTQYF. CDR3 DNA sequence: TGTGCCAGCAGCGTAGGTAGCGGGGAGGCAGATACGCAGTATTTT.

The V and J genes are TRBV4-1 and TRBJ2-2; D is ambiguous. There are 16 residues in the CDR3. Germline-derived CDR1 and CDR2 are MGHRA and YSYEKL. V lost 2 bases to trimming and J lost 3 bases, with 13 bases between them. The CDR3 nucleotides are TGCGCCAGCAGCCAACAACTGGGGTGGGACACCGGGGAGCTGTTTTTT. Translated: CASSQQLGWDTGELFF.

This clone has just one count. The chain recombines TRBV7-9 with TRBJ2-1, with no clear D. The CDR3 length is 11 residues. V shed 2 bases and J shed 7 bases, with 3 bases lying between them. Germline V gene sequence: CDR1 SEHNR, CDR2 FQNEAQ (reference sequence). The DNA for the CDR3 is TGTGCCAGCAGCTTAAGGAATGAGCAGTTCTTC. It encodes CASSLRNEQFF.

The DNA for the CDR3 is TGTGCCAGCAGTATGACTAGCCTCCTCTACGAGCAGTACTTC. Translating it yields CASSMTSLLYEQYF. This chain uses TRBV11-3 with TRBJ2-7, with 7 positions matching TRBD2. The germline gives CDR1 SGHNT, CDR2 YENEEA. V shed 6 bases and J 3 bases; nucleotides not matched to a gene: 8. The CDR3 is made up of 14 amino acids. The whole variable domain, filled in from reference TRBV11-3 and TRBJ2-7, reads EAGVVQSPRYKIIEKKQPVAFWCNPISGHNTLYWYLQNLGQGPELLIRYENEEAVDDSQLPKDRFSAERLKGVDSTLKIQPAELGDSAVYLCASSMTSLLYEQYFGPGTRLTVT.

The chain links TRBV11-3 to TRBJ2-3; D is uncertain. The CDR3 is made up of 15 amino acids. Germline assignment: CDR1 SGHNT and CDR2 YENEEA. Trimming removed 5 bases at V and 0 bases at J, with 12 bases between. This CDR3 is CASSTRSRSTDTQYF. The CDR3 bases are TGTGCCAGCAGCACGCGGAGTCGGAGCACAGATACGCAGTATTTT. Using reference TRBV11-3 and TRBJ2-3 for the parts outside the CDR3, the full variable domain is EAGVVQSPRYKIIEKKQPVAFWCNPISGHNTLYWYLQNLGQGPELLIRYENEEAVDDSQLPKDRFSAERLKGVDSTLKIQPAELGDSAVYLCASSTRSRSTDTQYFGPGTRLTVL.

This sequence joins TRBV19 and TRBJ1-1, with D unresolved. CDR1 is LNHDA and CDR2 is SQIVND in the germline V gene (reference sequence). The CDR3 sequence is 13 residues long. V was clipped by 3 bases and J by 1 base, with 6 bases between them. Written as DNA, the CDR3 is TGTGCCAGTAGTATGACCGCGAACACTGAAGCTTTCTTT. This translates into CASSMTANTEAFF.

V and J are TRBV6-5 and TRBJ1-2; TRBD1 aligns across 9 bases. Germline trimming cut 5 bases from V and 8 bases from J; bases unmatched to any gene: 6. CDR1 is MNHEY and CDR2 is SVGAGI in the germline V gene. The CDR3 runs to 13 residues. The CDR3 nucleotides read TGTGCCAGCAGTCTGGGACAGGGAAGCGGCTACACCTTC. This sequence encodes CASSLGQGSGYTF.

This sequence joins TRBV19 and TRBJ2-7; no reliable D call. CDR1 is LNHDA and CDR2 is SQIVND in the germline V gene (reference sequence). The V end lost 3 bases, the J end lost 0 bases, and 12 bases lay between the germline ends. CDR3 length equals 15 residues. This CDR3 is CASSIGLLLSYEQYF. In nucleotides, the CDR3 is TGTGCCAGTAGTATCGGGCTTCTGCTCTCCTACGAGCAGTACTTC.